A single sample is the source of the 20 T cell receptor beta chains below, sequenced in a study of cytomegalovirus exposure and HLA in healthy donors (dated by TCRdb to the late 2010s). Library construction relied on the immunoSEQ multiplex PCR assay. The multiplex PCR relied on a mix of 60 forward primers for TCR Vbeta segments and 13 reverse primers for TCR Jbeta segments. TCRdb provides this immuneACCESS table in a form limited to in-frame rearrangements. Some clones are lacking; in checked studies, under half of them reflect an unresolved V gene, and why the rest are absent is not known. This sample has fewer than 110,000 clones in its table, and roughly 74% of those were observed once. Under 2% of the sample is taken by the ten largest. Sequencing input: PBMCs. The receptor source for this set is a woman between 40 and 55 years old in good health and CMV-seronegative.

The chain recombines TRBV28 with TRBJ2-7; 9 nucleotides agree with TRBD2. The CDR3 loop spans 15 amino acids. V was pared by 5 bases and J by 3 bases, with 8 bases of the junction left unmatched. Germline CDR1 and CDR2: MDHEN and SYDVKM. This CDR3 reads CASSPRVSGSYEQYF. DNA of the CDR3: TGTGCCAGCAGTCCCCGGGTTAGCGGGAGCTACGAGCAGTACTTC.

V and J are TRBV5-4 and TRBJ2-6; 8 bases match TRBD1. Per germline, CDR1 SGHNT and CDR2 YYREEE (reference sequence). This CDR3 spans 19 amino acids. With V trimmed by 0 bases and J by 0 bases, 8 bases remained unmatched. The DNA of the CDR3 is TGTGCCAGCAGCTTGGATTCGTGGACAGGGAACTCTGGGGCCAACGTCCTGACTTTC. This gives the protein CASSLDSWTGNSGANVLTF. Variable domain in full (rest from reference TRBV5-4 and TRBJ2-6): ETGVTQSPTHLIKTRGQQVTLRCSSQSGHNTVSWYQQALGQGPQFIFQYYREEENGRGNFPPRFSGLQFPNYSSELNVNALELDDSALYLCASSLDSWTGNSGANVLTFGAGSRLTVL.

The chain employs TRBV7-8 and TRBJ1-1; TRBD1 is a possible D gene (6 bases). This CDR3 contains 16 residues. Trimming shortened V by 2 bases and J by 0 bases, and 13 bases separated the two germline ends. Looked up from germline, CDR1 is SGHVS and CDR2 is FQNEAQ. This CDR3 reads CASSLKGTGLNTEAFF. CDR3 nucleotide sequence: TGTGCCAGCAGCTTAAAAGGAACAGGGCTGAACACTGAAGCTTTCTTT.

J is TRBJ2-3 and V is TRBV25-1, with TRBD2 matching over 13 bases. The germline V gene encodes CDR1 MGHDK and CDR2 SYGVNS. The CDR3 contains 17 residues. Losses at the gene ends were 7 bases for V and 2 bases for J; bases not matched to a gene: 9. The CDR3 coding sequence is TGTGCCAGCACCCCGGGGACTAGCGGGATCTACACAGATACGCAGTATTTT. It yields the protein CASTPGTSGIYTDTQYF.

J is TRBJ2-2 and V is TRBV4-1; TRBD1 agrees at 7 bases. The V gene end was trimmed by 1 base and the J gene end by 7 bases; junction bases not matched to a gene: 6. Germline CDR1 and CDR2: MGHRA and YSYEKL. This CDR3 spans 15 amino acids. This chain's CDR3 is CASSQGLQGHGELFF. DNA of the CDR3: TGCGCCAGCAGCCAAGGGTTACAGGGGCACGGGGAGCTGTTTTTT.

The chain links TRBV5-1 to TRBJ1-1; no firm D call. This CDR3 comprises 15 residues. The germline V gene has CDR1 SGHRS and CDR2 YFSETQ. Trimming took off 0 bases at V and 1 base at J, with 10 bases between the two ends. DNA of the CDR3: TGCGCCAGCAGCTTGGACGGGGTGGGGAACACTGAAGCTTTCTTT. Amino acid sequence: CASSLDGVGNTEAFF.

V gene TRBV29-1 combines with J gene TRBJ1-5; unclear D gene. The germline CDR1 and CDR2 sequences are SQVTM and ANQGSEA. V lost 5 bases and J 2 bases, leaving 16 bases between the germline ends. The CDR3 totals 15 residues. This CDR3 is CSVSEGLLGNQPQHF. The DNA for the CDR3 is TGCAGCGTTAGTGAGGGATTGCTTGGCAATCAGCCCCAGCATTTT.

The rearrangement joins TRBV28 to TRBJ1-2, with D tentatively TRBD1 (6 bases). The CDR3 contains 14 residues. Germline V gives CDR1 MDHEN, CDR2 SYDVKM. V lost 5 bases and J lost 6, with 16 bases in between. The CDR3 region is CASSTPGTPDGYTF. Written as DNA, the CDR3 is TGTGCCAGCAGTACCCCCGGGACACCGGATGGCTACACCTTC.

V and J are TRBV5-1 and TRBJ1-4; possible D gene TRBD1, 6 bases. The V gene's germline CDR1 is SGHRS and CDR2 YFSETQ. With 0 bases removed from V and 6 bases from J, the gap between germline ends came to 12 bases. The CDR3 consists of 15 residues. The CDR3 DNA reads as TGCGCCAGCAGCTTGGGCGGGGGGCGCGATGAAAAACTGTTTTTT. This translates into CASSLGGGRDEKLFF.

There are a few counts of this clone. In nucleotides, the CDR3 is TGTGCCAGCAGTCTAGAGGGGGCGGGCTATGGCTACACCTTC. It specifies CASSLEGAGYGYTF. The chain combines TRBV2 with TRBJ1-2; 7 bases match TRBD1. V was pared by 5 bases and J by 4 bases, with 7 bases of the junction left unmatched. CDR1 and CDR2 (germline): SNHLY, FYNNEI. The CDR3 runs 14 residues.

In its sample, this clone was seen a few times. V is TRBV9 and J is TRBJ2-7; 14 nucleotides match TRBD2. This CDR3 comprises 16 residues. With V trimmed by 4 bases and J by 3 bases, 6 bases remained unmatched. Germline lookup yields CDR1 SGDLS and CDR2 YYNGEE. In nucleotides, the CDR3 is TGTGCCAGCAGCTCTGGGACTAGCGGGAGAATCTACGAGCAGTACTTC. Its protein product is CASSSGTSGRIYEQYF.

The chain links TRBV5-1 to TRBJ1-3, with D hard to call. V lost 4 bases and J lost 8, with 10 bases in between. The CDR3 sequence is 12 residues long. The germline V gene has CDR1 SGHRS and CDR2 YFSETQ. The CDR3 nucleotides are TGCGCCAGCAGCGAGTTCTCCCACACCATATATTTT. It yields the protein CASSEFSHTIYF.

The V gene is TRBV12-5, the J gene TRBJ2-3, with 10 nucleotides matching TRBD1. CDR3 length equals 17 residues. Trimming took 1 base from V and 2 from J; bases not matched to a gene: 6. Germline V gene lookup returns CDR1 LGHNT and CDR2 FRNRAP. CDR3 region: CASGLGLGQGHTDTQYF. The CDR3 DNA is TGTGCTAGTGGTTTGGGCTTGGGACAGGGGCACACAGATACGCAGTATTTT.

A word on this clone: This sample also contains other DNA sequences that code for the same CDR3. The chain carries TRBV19 and TRBJ1-1; 8 bases match TRBD1. V lost 3 bases, J lost 2 bases, and 2 bases stayed unmatched. The germline CDR1 and CDR2 sequences are LNHDA and SQIVND (reference sequence). This CDR3 region has 14 residues. The CDR3 here is CASSMDRVNTEAFF. In DNA form, the CDR3 reads TGTGCCAGTAGTATGGACAGGGTAAACACTGAAGCTTTCTTT.

As regards this clone: The junction and the germline gene differ at one end; a read error may be behind it. The chain joins TRBV7-9 to TRBJ1-4; perhaps TRBD1 as D (6 bases). CDR3 length: 16 amino acids. Germline V lookup: CDR1 SEHNR, CDR2 FQNEAQ (reference sequence). CDR3 amino acids: CSSSLGGGLGDEKLFF. The CDR3 region has the DNA TGTTCCAGCAGCTTAGGGGGGGGCCTTGGGGATGAAAAACTGTTTTTT.

The chain employs TRBV18 and TRBJ1-6; 10 bases are a match to TRBD1. The J segment lost 7 bases and the V segment lost 4 bases, leaving 4 bases of the junction unmatched. The CDR3 runs 15 residues. The germline CDR1 and CDR2 sequences are KGHSH and LQKENI. The DNA for the CDR3 is TGTGCCAGCTCACTCACGGGACAGGGGAATTCACCCCTCCACTTT. Its protein product is CASSLTGQGNSPLHF.

This rearrangement joins TRBV7-9 to TRBJ2-7, with 11 bases fitting TRBD2. This CDR3 is 14 amino acids long. Germline-derived CDR1 and CDR2 are SEHNR and FQNEAQ (reference sequence). V lost 5 bases to trimming and J lost 3 bases; unmatched junction nucleotides: 3. CDR3 amino acids: CASSGGTSGYEQYF. CDR3 in DNA: TGTGCCAGCAGCGGCGGGACTAGCGGCTACGAGCAGTACTTC. Combining the CDR3 with reference TRBV7-9 and TRBJ2-7 gives the whole variable domain DTGVSQNPRHKITKRGQNVTFRCDPISEHNRLYWYRQTLGQGPEFLTYFQNEAQLEKSRLLSDRFSAERPKGSFSTLEIQRTEQGDSAMYLCASSGGTSGYEQYFGPGTRLTVT.

This clone has just a few counts. The chain employs TRBV5-1 and TRBJ2-3; the D gene is possibly TRBD1 (7 bases). Trimming left V 5 bases short and J 6 bases short, with 13 bases between. From germline, CDR1 is SGHRS and CDR2 YFSETQ. This CDR3 has 13 residues. The CDR3: CASRETGRDTQYF. CDR3 bases: TGCGCCAGCAGAGAGACAGGGAGGGATACGCAGTATTTT.

J is TRBJ1-5 and V is TRBV9; possibly TRBD1 for D (6 bases). Trimming removed 3 bases from V and 4 bases from J, with 8 bases in between. The CDR3 covers 13 residues. Germline lookup yields CDR1 SGDLS and CDR2 YYNGEE. Here the CDR3 DNA reads TGTGCCAGCAGCGCGACAGGTAATCAGCCCCAGCATTTT. Encoded protein: CASSATGNQPQHF. Full variable domain (rest looked up from reference TRBV9 and TRBJ1-5): DSGVTQTPKHLITATGQRVTLRCSPRSGDLSVYWYQQSLDQGLQFLIQYYNGEERAKGNILERFSAQQFPDLHSELNLSSLELGDSALYFCASSATGNQPQHFGDGTRLSIL.

The CDR3 region is CAWSAGTSDNEQFF. The CDR3 DNA reads TGTGCCTGGAGTGCCGGGACTAGCGACAATGAGCAGTTCTTC. The chain couples TRBV30 to TRBJ2-1; 10 positions match TRBD2. This CDR3 is 14 amino acids long. CDR1 is GTSNPN and CDR2 is SVGIG in the germline V gene (reference sequence). V was pared by 1 base and J by 5 bases, with 2 bases of the junction left unmatched.